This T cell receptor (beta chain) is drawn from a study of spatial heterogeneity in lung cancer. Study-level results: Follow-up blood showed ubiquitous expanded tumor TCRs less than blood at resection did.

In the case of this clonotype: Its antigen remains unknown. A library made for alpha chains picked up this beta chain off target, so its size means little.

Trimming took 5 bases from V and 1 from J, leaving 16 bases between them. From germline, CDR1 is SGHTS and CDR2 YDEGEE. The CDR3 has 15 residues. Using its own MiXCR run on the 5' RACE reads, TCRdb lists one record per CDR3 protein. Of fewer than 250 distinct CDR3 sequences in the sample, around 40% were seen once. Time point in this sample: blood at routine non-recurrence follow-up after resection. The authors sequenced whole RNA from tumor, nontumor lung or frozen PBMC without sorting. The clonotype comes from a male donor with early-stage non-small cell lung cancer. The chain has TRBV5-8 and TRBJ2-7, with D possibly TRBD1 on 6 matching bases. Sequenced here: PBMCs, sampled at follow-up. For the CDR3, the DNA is TGTGCCAGCAGACCCCCCGACAGGAGGTCCTACGAGCAGTACTTC. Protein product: CASRPPDRRSYEQYF.